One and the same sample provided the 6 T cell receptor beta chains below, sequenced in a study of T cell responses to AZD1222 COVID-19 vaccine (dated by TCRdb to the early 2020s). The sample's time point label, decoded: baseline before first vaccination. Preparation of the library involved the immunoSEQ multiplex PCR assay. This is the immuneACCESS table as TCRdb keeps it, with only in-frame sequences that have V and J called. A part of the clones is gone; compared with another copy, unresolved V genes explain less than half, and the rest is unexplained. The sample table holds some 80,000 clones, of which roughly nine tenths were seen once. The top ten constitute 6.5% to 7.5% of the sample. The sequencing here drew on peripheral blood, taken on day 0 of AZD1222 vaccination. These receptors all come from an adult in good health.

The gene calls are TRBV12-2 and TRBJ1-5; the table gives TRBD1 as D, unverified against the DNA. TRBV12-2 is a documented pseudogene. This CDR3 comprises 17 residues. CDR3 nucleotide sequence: TGTGCAAGTCGCTTATCGGACAGGGAAGGTGGCAATCAGCCCCAGCATTTT. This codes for CASRLSDREGGNQPQHF.

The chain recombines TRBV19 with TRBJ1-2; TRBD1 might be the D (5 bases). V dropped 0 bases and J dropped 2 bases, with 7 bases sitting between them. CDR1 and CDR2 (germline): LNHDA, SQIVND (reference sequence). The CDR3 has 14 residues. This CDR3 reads CASSIEGGNYGYTF. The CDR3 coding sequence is TGTGCCAGTAGTATAGAGGGGGGAAACTATGGCTACACCTTC.

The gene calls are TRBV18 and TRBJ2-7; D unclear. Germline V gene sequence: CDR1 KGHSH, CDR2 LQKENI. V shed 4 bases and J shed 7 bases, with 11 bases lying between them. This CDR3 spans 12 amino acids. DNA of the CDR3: TGTGCCAGCTCACGATGGAATCAGGAGCAGTACTTC. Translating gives CASSRWNQEQYF.

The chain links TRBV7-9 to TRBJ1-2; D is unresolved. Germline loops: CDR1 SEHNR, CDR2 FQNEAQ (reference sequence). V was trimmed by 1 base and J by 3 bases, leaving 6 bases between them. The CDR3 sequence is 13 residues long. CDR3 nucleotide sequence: TGTGCCAGCAGCTTAGGCCGAGACTATGGCTACACCTTC. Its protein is CASSLGRDYGYTF.

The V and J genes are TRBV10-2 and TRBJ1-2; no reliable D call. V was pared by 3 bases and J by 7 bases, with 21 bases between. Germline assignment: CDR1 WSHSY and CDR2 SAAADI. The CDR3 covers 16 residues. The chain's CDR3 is CASSDSPQESRSGYTF. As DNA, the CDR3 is TGCGCCAGCAGTGATTCCCCCCAGGAAAGTCGGAGTGGCTACACCTTC.

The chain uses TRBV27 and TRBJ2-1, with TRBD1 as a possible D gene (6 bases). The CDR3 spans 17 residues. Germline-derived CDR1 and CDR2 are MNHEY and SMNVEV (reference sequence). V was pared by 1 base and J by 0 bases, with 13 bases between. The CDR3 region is CASSLWATGSSYNEQFF. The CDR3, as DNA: TGTGCCAGCAGTTTATGGGCCACAGGGAGCTCCTACAATGAGCAGTTCTTC.